Listed below are T cell receptor beta chains from one sample, sequenced in a study of long-term antiretroviral therapy in people with HIV. Method: immunoSEQ multiplex PCR; TCRdb's copy keeps in-frame clones and lacks some. The repertoire has fewer than 25,000 clones, roughly 84% of them found once; the top ten carry 8% to 9%. The sample was unsorted PBMCs, taken at the start of antiretroviral therapy. These receptors came from a man in his fifties with HIV. Both conserved end residues are part of each CDR3. Each record gives: V gene, CDR3 length, D gene, J gene, clone size, CDR3 DNA, CDR3 protein. A D gene is named only where the DNA matches it firmly. Clone size, where shown, is once, few, many, or a class for clones that have expanded.

>TRBV7-2|16|.|TRBJ2-1|once
TGTGCCAGCAGCTCCGGACAGTCTGTCCATGGCAATGAGCAGTTCTTC
CASSSGQSVHGNEQFF
>TRBV7-8|13|.|TRBJ1-5|once
TGTGCCAGCAGCTTAGTAGCCGGTCAGCCCCAGCATTTT
CASSLVAGQPQHF
>TRBV6-4|15|.|TRBJ2-7|few
TGTGCCAGCAGTGAGGAACAGGGTTCTTTCCACGAGCAGTACTTC
CASSEEQGSFHEQYF
>TRBV28|16|TRBD2|TRBJ2-3|.
TGTGCCAGCAGTTCAAAGGGACTAGCGGGAGTGGATACGCAGTATTTT
CASSSKGLAGVDTQYF
>TRBV30|16|TRBD1|TRBJ1-6|.
TGTGCCTGGAGTGTACCCCAGGGGGCCCTCAATTCACCCCTCCACTTT
CAWSVPQGALNSPLHF
>TRBV5-1|15|TRBD1|TRBJ2-2|.
TGCGCCAGCAGCCCGCCAGGGGGTAGGGCCGGGGAGCTGTTTTTT
CASSPPGGRAGELFF
>TRBV5-5|13|.|TRBJ2-2|.
TGTGCCAGCAGCCATCTAGTTACCGGGGAGCTGTTTTTT
CASSHLVTGELFF
>TRBV13|15|TRBD1|TRBJ1-3|.
TGTGCCAGCAGCTTAAGCGGGACAGCCGGAAACACCATATATTTT
CASSLSGTAGNTIYF
>TRBV4-3|15|.|TRBJ1-1|.
TGCGCCAGCAGCCAAGAAACGGGAGTGAACACTGAAGCTTTCTTT
CASSQETGVNTEAFF
>TRBV27|15|TRBD2|TRBJ2-5|.
TGTGCCAGCAGTTTCGGACTAGCGGGGTTGGGGACCCAGTACTTC
CASSFGLAGLGTQYF
>TRBV6-6|16|.|TRBJ2-6|.
TGTGCCAGCACCAACCCCAGGAGCTCTGGGGCCAACGTCCTGACTTTC
CASTNPRSSGANVLTF
>TRBV7-9|17|TRBD1|TRBJ1-6|.
TGTGCCAGCAGCCCCGGGACGAGCGACAGGGGGAATTCACCCCTCCACTTT
CASSPGTSDRGNSPLHF
>TRBV5-1|11|.|TRBJ2-1|once
TGCGCCAGCAGCTTTACTCGGGAGCAGTTCTTC
CASSFTREQFF
>TRBV7-8|16|TRBD1|TRBJ1-4|.
TGTGCCAGCAGCTTAGCCAATCACAGGGGCAATGAAAAACTGTTTTTT
CASSLANHRGNEKLFF
>TRBV27|16|.|TRBJ2-7|large
TGTGCCAGCAGTTCTCACAGCGGAGAAAAGGCCTACGAGCAGTACTTC
CASSSHSGEKAYEQYF
>TRBV28|12|.|TRBJ2-1|.
TGTGCCAGCCAACAACTAGGGAATGAGCAGTTCTTC
CASQQLGNEQFF
>TRBV7-2|17|TRBD2|TRBJ2-3|.
TGTGCCAGCAGCGGATTTGGGCTAGCGGGAGACACAGATACGCAGTATTTT
CASSGFGLAGDTDTQYF
>TRBV27|16|TRBD2|TRBJ2-3|medium-sized
TGTGCCAGCAGTAGCCGGACTAGCGGGCTCACAGATACGCAGTATTTT
CASSSRTSGLTDTQYF
>TRBV27|14|TRBD1|TRBJ2-3|.
TGTGCCAGCAGGAGGACAGGGGGAGCTGATACGCAGTATTTT
CASRRTGGADTQYF
>TRBV7-6|15|TRBD2|TRBJ2-7|.
TGTGCCAGCAGCGACACCCCCGGACTAGCGGGGCGGCCGTACTTC
CASSDTPGLAGRPYF
>TRBV28|16|.|TRBJ1-5|.
TGTGCCAGCAGTTCTAGGACAAAGTATAGCAATCAGCCCCAGCATTTT
CASSSRTKYSNQPQHF
>TRBV4-3|15|.|TRBJ2-5|.
TGCGCCAGCAGCCAAGAGGCGTCTGGAGAAGAGACCCAGTACTTC
CASSQEASGEETQYF
>TRBV19|15|TRBD1|TRBJ2-2|.
TGTGCCAGTAGGGTAGGGGGCGCGGGCACCGGGGAGCTGTTTTTT
CASRVGGAGTGELFF
>TRBV5-6|16|.|TRBJ2-1|.
TGTGCCAGCAGCCCTGGGGGCGGGAGTAGGTACAATGAGCAGTTCTTC
CASSPGGGSRYNEQFF
>TRBV30|11|.|TRBJ1-1|.
TGTGCCTGGAGTGTAGGCAGACAAGCTTTCTTT
CAWSVGRQAFF
>TRBV11-2|13|.|TRBJ1-1|.
TGTGCCAGCAGTACCTGGGACTACACTGAAGCTTTCTTT
CASSTWDYTEAFF
>TRBV18|15|.|TRBJ1-1|.
TGTGCCAGCTCACCGCTGGGCGGGGGGGACACTGAAGCTTTCTTT
CASSPLGGGDTEAFF
>TRBV6-1|15|.|TRBJ1-5|.
TGTGCCAGCAGAACACAGGACGGGAGCAATCAGCCCCAGCATTTT
CASRTQDGSNQPQHF
>TRBV7-2|14|.|TRBJ1-3|once
TGTGCCAGCAGCACTCAGGACTCTGGAAACACCATATATTTT
CASSTQDSGNTIYF
>TRBV6-5|16|.|TRBJ2-5|once
TGTGCCAGCAGTTACAGTCCAGGTTCGGGGGTAGGGGCCCAGTACTTC
CASSYSPGSGVGAQYF
>TRBV6-6|15|.|TRBJ2-7|.
TGTGCCAGCAGTGGGGCGGTTGGGAGAACTCCCGAGCAGTACTTC
CASSGAVGRTPEQYF
>TRBV5-4|13|.|TRBJ2-7|.
TGTGCCAGCAGCTTGGCCGCAGGGTACGAGCAGTACTTC
CASSLAAGYEQYF
>TRBV15|15|TRBD1|TRBJ1-1|.
TGTGCCACCAGCACAAGACAGGGAAGGAACACTGAAGCTTTCTTT
CATSTRQGRNTEAFF
>TRBV5-1|15|TRBD2|TRBJ2-1|.
TGCGCCAGCAGTTCCACGGGGGGGCCGTACAATGAGCAGTTCTTC
CASSSTGGPYNEQFF
>TRBV10-3|17|TRBD1|TRBJ2-7|.
TGTGCCATCAGGAAATCAACCGGGACAGGGACATCCTACGAGCAGTACTTC
CAIRKSTGTGTSYEQYF
>TRBV11-2|12|.|TRBJ2-1|few
TGTGCCAGCAGCTCCCTAAGGAATGAGCAGTTCTTC
CASSSLRNEQFF
>TRBV19|15|TRBD1|TRBJ1-2|.
TGTGCCAGTAGTGCTAATTTCCGGGACAGGGGTGGCTACACCTTC
CASSANFRDRGGYTF
>TRBV9|15|.|TRBJ1-1|.
TGTGCCAGCAGCCCCCTCACGGGAGCGAACACTGAAGCTTTCTTT
CASSPLTGANTEAFF
>TRBV15|16|.|TRBJ1-5|.
TGTGCCACCAGCAGAGATCCCCTTGTTGGCAATCAGCCCCAGCATTTT
CATSRDPLVGNQPQHF
>TRBV7-6|16|.|TRBJ1-6|.
TGTGCCAGCAGCTCTACCCAGAGGGGCGGTAATTCACCCCTCCACTTT
CASSSTQRGGNSPLHF
>TRBV28|14|.|TRBJ2-6|.
TGTGCCATCCTAGGGGCGGCTGGGGCCAACGTCCTGACTTTC
CAILGAAGANVLTF
>TRBV29-1|15|TRBD2|TRBJ2-3|.
TGCAGCGTTGAGCCGGCGGGGGGGTGGGAAGATACGCAGTATTTT
CSVEPAGGWEDTQYF
>TRBV5-4|17|.|TRBJ2-6|.
TGTGCCAGCAGCTTGGGATCCGGTAGCTCTGGGGCCAACGTCCTGACTTTC
CASSLGSGSSGANVLTF
>TRBV7-8|17|.|TRBJ2-1|.
TGTGCCAGCAGCCAAGCCTCGGACGGCCTGTCCTACAATGAGCAGTTCTTC
CASSQASDGLSYNEQFF